Listed here are 5 T cell receptor beta chains from one sample, sequenced in a study of T-cell memory formation after mild COVID-19. TCRdb itself ran the 5' RACE reads through MiXCR, one entry per CDR3 protein. The sample consists of 140,000 to 150,000 distinct CDR3 sequences, less than 25% of them appearing once. The sample consisted of PBMCs or a T cell subset sorted from them (not recorded which). Receptors were obtained from an adult woman who had mild COVID-19 (a few samples of this study predate the infection). Cell type and time point are not known.

A few counts support this clonotype. The chain joins TRBV27 to TRBJ2-1; 10 bases line up with TRBD2. Germline V gene data show CDR1 as MNHEY and CDR2 as SMNVEV (reference sequence). The CDR3 covers 15 residues. The V gene end was trimmed by 5 bases and the J gene end by 5 bases; junction bases not matched to a gene: 6. In DNA, the CDR3 is TGTGCCAGCAGTGTTCTAGCGGGAGTAGACAATGAGCAGTTCTTC. The encoded protein is CASSVLAGVDNEQFF.

The chain employs TRBV7-9 and TRBJ1-2; no reliable D call. Trimming stripped 6 bases from V and 4 bases from J, with 9 bases between. The length of the CDR3 is 12 residues. Looked up from germline, CDR1 is SEHNR and CDR2 is FQNEAQ (reference sequence). DNA of the CDR3: TGTGCCAGCAGAGAAAACGGCTATGGCTACACCTTC. It is translated as CASRENGYGYTF.

The V gene is TRBV24-1, the J gene TRBJ2-3; no clear D gene. This CDR3 contains 15 residues. Germline CDR1 and CDR2: KGHDR and SFDVKD. V dropped 4 bases and J dropped 6 bases, with 16 bases sitting between them. This chain's CDR3 is CATSDQTRERDTQYF. In DNA form, the CDR3 reads TGTGCCACCAGTGACCAAACCCGCGAAAGGGATACGCAGTATTTT.

In this sample, this clonotype turned up a few times. The chain links TRBV4-3 to TRBJ2-7; D uncertain. Looked up from germline, CDR1 is LGHNA and CDR2 is YSLEER. V was shortened by 1 base and J by 4 bases, with 14 bases between the two germline ends. This CDR3 comprises 15 residues. The DNA of the CDR3 is TGCGCCAGCAGCCAAGGGTCCGGTCCCCAATACGAGCAGTACTTC. It translates to CASSQGSGPQYEQYF.

The V and J genes are TRBV6-1 and TRBJ1-1, with a possible D match to TRBD1 (6 bases). The CDR3 has 15 residues. Per the germline V gene, CDR1 is MNHNS and CDR2 is SASEGT. Trimming took off 7 bases at V and 1 base at J, with 16 bases between the two ends. The CDR3 loop is CASTSPGVGNTEAFF. As DNA, the CDR3 is TGTGCCAGCACCTCGCCAGGGGTTGGGAACACTGAAGCTTTCTTT.